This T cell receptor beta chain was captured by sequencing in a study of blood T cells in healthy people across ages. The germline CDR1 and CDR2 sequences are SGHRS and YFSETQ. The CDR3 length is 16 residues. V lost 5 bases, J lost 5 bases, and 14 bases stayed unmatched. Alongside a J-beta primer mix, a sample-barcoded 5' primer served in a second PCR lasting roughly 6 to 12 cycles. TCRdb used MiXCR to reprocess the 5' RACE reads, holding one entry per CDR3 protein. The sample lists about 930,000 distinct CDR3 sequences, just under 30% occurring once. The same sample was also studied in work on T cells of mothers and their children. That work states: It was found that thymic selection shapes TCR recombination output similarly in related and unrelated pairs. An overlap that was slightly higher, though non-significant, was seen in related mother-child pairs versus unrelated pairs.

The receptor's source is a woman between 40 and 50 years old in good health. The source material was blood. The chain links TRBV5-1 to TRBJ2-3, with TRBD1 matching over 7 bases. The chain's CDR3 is CASRNRQGPGRDTQYF. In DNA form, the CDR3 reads TGCGCCAGCAGGAACAGACAGGGCCCAGGGAGAGATACGCAGTATTTT. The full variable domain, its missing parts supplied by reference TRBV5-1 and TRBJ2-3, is KAGVTQTPRYLIKTRGQQVTLSCSPISGHRSVSWYQQTPGQGLQFLFEYFSETQRNKGNFPGRFSGRQFSNSRSEMNVSTLELGDSALYLCASRNRQGPGRDTQYFGPGTRLTVL.